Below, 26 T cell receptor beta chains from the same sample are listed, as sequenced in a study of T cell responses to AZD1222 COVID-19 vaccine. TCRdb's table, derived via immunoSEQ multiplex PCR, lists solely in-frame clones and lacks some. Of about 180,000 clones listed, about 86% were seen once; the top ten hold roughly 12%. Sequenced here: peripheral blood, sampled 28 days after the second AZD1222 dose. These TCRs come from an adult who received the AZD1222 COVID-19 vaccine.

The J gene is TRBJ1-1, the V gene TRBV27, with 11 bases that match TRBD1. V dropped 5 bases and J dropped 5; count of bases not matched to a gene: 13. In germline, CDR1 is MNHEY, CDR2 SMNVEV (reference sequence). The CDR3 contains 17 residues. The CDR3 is CASSRHGTGGGWTEAFF. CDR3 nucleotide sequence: TGTGCCAGCAGTCGACACGGGACAGGGGGAGGTTGGACTGAAGCTTTCTTT.

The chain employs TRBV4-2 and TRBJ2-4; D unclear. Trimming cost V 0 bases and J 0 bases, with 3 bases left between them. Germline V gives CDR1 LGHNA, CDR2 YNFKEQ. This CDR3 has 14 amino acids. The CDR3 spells CASSQEGAKNIQYF. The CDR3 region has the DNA TGTGCCAGCAGCCAAGAGGGAGCCAAAAACATTCAGTACTTC.

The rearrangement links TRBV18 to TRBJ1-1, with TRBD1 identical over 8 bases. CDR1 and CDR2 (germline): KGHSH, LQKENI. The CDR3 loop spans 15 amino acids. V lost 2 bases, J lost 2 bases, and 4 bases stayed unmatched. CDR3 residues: CASSPYAGGNTEAFF. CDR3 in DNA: TGTGCCAGCTCACCATATGCAGGGGGCAACACTGAAGCTTTCTTT.

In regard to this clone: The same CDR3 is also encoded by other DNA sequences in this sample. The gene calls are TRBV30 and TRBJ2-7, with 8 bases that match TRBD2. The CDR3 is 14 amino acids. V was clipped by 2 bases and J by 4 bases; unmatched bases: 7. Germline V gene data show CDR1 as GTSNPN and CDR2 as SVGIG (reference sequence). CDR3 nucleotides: TGTGCCTGGAGTAGAGAGCGGGGGAGGTACGAGCAGTACTTC. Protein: CAWSRERGRYEQYF.

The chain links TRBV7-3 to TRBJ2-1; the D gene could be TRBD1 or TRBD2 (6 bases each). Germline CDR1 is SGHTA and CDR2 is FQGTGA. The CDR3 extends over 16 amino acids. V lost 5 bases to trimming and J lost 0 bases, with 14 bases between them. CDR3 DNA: TGTGCCAGCAGCCCTCGACTAGGGGGCTCCTACAATGAGCAGTTCTTC. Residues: CASSPRLGGSYNEQFF.

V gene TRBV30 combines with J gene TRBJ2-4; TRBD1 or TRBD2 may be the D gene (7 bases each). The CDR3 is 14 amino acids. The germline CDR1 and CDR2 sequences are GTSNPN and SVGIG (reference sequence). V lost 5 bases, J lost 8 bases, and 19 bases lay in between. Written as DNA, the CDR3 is TGTGCCTGGTCCTCGGCTCAGGGGGGGGACATTCAGTACTTC. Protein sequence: CAWSSAQGGDIQYF.

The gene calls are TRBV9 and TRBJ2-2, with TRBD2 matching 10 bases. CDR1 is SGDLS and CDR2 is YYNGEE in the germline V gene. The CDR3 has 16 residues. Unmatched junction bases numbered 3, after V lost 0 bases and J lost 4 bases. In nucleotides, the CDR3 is TGTGCCAGCAGCGTAGGTCTAGCGGGGGTCACCGGGGAGCTGTTTTTT. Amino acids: CASSVGLAGVTGELFF.

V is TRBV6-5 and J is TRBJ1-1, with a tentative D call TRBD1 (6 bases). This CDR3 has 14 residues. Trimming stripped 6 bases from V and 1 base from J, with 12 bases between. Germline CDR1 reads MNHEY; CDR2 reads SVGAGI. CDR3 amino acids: CASRNRVPNTEAFF. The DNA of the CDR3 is TGTGCCAGCAGAAACAGGGTCCCGAACACTGAAGCTTTCTTT.

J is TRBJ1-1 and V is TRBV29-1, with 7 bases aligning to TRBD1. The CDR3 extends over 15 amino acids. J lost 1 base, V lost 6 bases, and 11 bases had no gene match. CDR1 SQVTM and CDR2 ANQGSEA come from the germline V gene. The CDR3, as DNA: TGCAGCGTCATAAATACCGGACAGGCGAACACTGAAGCTTTCTTT. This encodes CSVINTGQANTEAFF.

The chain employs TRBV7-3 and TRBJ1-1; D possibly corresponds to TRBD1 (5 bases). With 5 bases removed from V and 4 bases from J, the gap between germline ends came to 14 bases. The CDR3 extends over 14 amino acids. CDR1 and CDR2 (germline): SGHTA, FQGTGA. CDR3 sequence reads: CASSMGGGGTEAFF. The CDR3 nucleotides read TGTGCCAGCAGCATGGGGGGAGGAGGCACTGAAGCTTTCTTT.

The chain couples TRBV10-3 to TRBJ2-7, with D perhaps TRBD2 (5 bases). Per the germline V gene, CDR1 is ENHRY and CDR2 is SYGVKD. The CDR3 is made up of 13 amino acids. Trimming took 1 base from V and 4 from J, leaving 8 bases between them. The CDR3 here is CAISEFGVYEQYF. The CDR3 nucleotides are TGTGCCATCAGTGAGTTCGGGGTTTACGAGCAGTACTTC.

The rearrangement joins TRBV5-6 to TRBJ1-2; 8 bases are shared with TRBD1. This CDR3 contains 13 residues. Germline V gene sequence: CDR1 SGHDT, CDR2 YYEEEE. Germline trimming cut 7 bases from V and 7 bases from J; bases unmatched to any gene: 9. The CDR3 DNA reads TGTGCCAGCCAGGTGACAGGGGCGTTTGGCTACACCTTC. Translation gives CASQVTGAFGYTF.

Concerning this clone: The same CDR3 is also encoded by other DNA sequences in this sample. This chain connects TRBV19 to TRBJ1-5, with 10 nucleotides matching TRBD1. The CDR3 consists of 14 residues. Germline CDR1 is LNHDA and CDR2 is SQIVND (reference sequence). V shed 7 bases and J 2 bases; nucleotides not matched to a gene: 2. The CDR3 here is CASTGTGGNQPQHF. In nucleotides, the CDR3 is TGTGCCAGTACCGGGACAGGGGGCAATCAGCCCCAGCATTTT.

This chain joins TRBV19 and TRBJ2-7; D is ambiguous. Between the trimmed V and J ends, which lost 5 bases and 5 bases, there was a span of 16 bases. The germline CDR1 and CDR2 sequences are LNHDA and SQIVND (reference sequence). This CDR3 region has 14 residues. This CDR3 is CASSVRGVLNEQYF. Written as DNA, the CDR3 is TGTGCCAGTAGTGTAAGAGGAGTCTTGAACGAGCAGTACTTC.

The CDR3 loop reads CASATGAGGNLVADTQYF. CDR3 nucleotides: TGCGCCAGCGCGACCGGAGCGGGGGGGAATCTTGTGGCAGATACGCAGTATTTT. This sequence joins TRBV10-2 and TRBJ2-3; TRBD2 matches 10 bases. V gave up 8 bases and J gave up 4 bases; unmatched junction bases: 18. The CDR3 extends over 18 amino acids. Germline CDR1 is WSHSY and CDR2 is SAAADI.

CDR3 loop: CASRRQGVEGYTF. The DNA for the CDR3 is TGTGCCAGCAGGCGACAGGGGGTGGAGGGCTACACCTTC. The chain carries TRBV28 and TRBJ1-2, with TRBD1 matching 9 bases. The CDR3 is 13 amino acids. CDR1 and CDR2 (germline): MDHEN, SYDVKM. V lost 6 bases, J lost 8 bases, and 7 bases stayed unmatched.

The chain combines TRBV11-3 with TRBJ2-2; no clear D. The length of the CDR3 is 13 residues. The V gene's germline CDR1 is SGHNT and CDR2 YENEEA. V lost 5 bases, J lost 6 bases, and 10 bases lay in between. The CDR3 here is CASSHPPAGELFF. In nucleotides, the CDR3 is TGTGCCAGCAGCCACCCTCCCGCCGGGGAGCTGTTTTTT.

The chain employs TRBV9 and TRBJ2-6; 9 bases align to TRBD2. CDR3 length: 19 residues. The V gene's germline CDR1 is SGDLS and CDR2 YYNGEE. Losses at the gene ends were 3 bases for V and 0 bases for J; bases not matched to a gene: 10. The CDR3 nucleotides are TGTGCCAGCAGCGCAGAGTTAGCGGGGGTTGGCTCTGGGGCCAACGTCCTGACTTTC. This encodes CASSAELAGVGSGANVLTF.

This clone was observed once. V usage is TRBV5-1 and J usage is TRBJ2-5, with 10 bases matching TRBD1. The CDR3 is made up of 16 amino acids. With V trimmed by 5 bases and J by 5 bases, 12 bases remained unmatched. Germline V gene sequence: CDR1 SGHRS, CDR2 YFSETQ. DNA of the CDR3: TGCGCCAGCAGTCACGGACCGGGACAGGGGTCGGAGACCCAGTACTTC. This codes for CASSHGPGQGSETQYF.

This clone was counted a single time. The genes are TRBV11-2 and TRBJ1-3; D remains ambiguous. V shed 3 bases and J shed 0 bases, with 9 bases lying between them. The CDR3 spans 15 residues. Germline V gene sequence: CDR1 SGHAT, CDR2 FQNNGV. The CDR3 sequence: CASSLDRSSGNTIYF. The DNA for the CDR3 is TGTGCCAGCAGCTTGGACCGGAGCTCTGGAAACACCATATATTTT.

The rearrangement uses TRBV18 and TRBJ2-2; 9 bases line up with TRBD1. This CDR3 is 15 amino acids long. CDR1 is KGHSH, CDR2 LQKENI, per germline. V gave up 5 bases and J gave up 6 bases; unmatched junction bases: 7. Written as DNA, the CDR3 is TGTGCCAGCTCAATGGGACAGGGTGACTCCGGGGAGCTGTTTTTT. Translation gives CASSMGQGDSGELFF.

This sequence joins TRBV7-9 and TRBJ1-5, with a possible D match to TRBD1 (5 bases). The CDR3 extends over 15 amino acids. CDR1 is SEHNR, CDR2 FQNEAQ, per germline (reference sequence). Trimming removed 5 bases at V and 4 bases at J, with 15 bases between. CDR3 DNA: TGTGCCAGCAGCCCCGTGGAGGGGCTGAATCAGCCCCAGCATTTT. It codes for CASSPVEGLNQPQHF.

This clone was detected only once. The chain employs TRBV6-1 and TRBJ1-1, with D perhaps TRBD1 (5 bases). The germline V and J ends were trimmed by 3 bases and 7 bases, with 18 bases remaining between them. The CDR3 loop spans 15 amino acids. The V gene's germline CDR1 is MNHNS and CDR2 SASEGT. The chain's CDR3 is CASSDRGRERDEAFF. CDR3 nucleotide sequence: TGTGCCAGCAGTGACCGGGGCAGGGAAAGAGATGAAGCTTTCTTT.

The DNA of the CDR3 is TGTGCCAGCAGCGTAGCTACTAGCGGGGATACGCAGTATTTT. Translating it yields CASSVATSGDTQYF. J is TRBJ2-3 and V is TRBV9; 9 bases match TRBD2. CDR1 is SGDLS and CDR2 is YYNGEE in the germline V gene. There are 14 residues in the CDR3. Trimming at V came to 0 bases and at J to 6 bases, leaving 2 bases not matched to a gene.

CDR3 amino acids: CASSWGTANYGYTF. CDR3 DNA sequence: TGTGCCAGCAGCTGGGGGACAGCTAACTATGGCTACACCTTC. V and J are TRBV5-5 and TRBJ1-2; TRBD1 aligns across 7 bases. Germline values: CDR1 SGHKS, CDR2 YYEKEE (reference sequence). The CDR3 loop spans 14 amino acids. V shed 3 bases, J shed 0 bases, and the junction held 2 bases outside the gene matches.

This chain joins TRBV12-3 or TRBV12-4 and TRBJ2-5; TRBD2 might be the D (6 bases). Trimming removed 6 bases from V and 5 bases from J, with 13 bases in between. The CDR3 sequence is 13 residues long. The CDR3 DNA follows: TGTGCCAGCAGGGGCGGGGTTGGGGAGACCCAGTACTTC. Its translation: CASRGGVGETQYF.